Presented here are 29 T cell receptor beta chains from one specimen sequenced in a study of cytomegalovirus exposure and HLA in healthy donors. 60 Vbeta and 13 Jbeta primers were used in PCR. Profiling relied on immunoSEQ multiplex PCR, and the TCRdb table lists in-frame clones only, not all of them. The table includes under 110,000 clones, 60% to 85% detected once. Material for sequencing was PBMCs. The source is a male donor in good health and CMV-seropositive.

CDR3 loop: CASSEVMVGAEAFF. The DNA for the CDR3 is TGTGCCAGCAGTGAAGTGATGGTGGGCGCTGAAGCTTTCTTT. V and J are TRBV6-1 and TRBJ1-1; D not certain. Germline CDR1 is MNHNS and CDR2 is SASEGT. The CDR3 loop spans 14 amino acids. The V end was cut by 1 base, the J end by 6 bases, with 12 bases between.

For the CDR3, the DNA is TGTGCCAGCCAGGGCTTCTCCTACGAGCAGTACTTC. This sequence encodes CASQGFSYEQYF. This rearrangement joins TRBV28 to TRBJ2-7; D perhaps matches TRBD1 (5 bases). This CDR3 is 12 amino acids long. V was pared by 8 bases and J by 0 bases, with 8 bases between. Per the germline V gene, CDR1 is MDHEN and CDR2 is SYDVKM.

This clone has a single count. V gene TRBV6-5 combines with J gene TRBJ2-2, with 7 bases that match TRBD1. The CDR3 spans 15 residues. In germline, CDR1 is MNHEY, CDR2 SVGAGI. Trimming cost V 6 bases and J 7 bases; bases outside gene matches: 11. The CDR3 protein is CASSPPGQFNGELFF. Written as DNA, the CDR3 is TGTGCCAGCAGCCCCCCGGGACAGTTTAACGGGGAGCTGTTTTTT.

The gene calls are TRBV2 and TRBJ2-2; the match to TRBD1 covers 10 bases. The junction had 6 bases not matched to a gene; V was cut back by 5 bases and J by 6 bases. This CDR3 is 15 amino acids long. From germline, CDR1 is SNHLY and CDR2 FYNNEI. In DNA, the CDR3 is TGTGCCAGCAGTCAGACAGGGGGCAACGCCGGGGAGCTGTTTTTT. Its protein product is CASSQTGGNAGELFF. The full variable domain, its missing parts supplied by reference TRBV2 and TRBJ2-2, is EPEVTQTPSHQVTQMGQEVILRCVPISNHLYFYWYRQILGQKVEFLVSFYNNEISEKSEIFDDQFSVERPDGSNFTLKIRSTKLEDSAMYFCASSQTGGNAGELFFGEGSRLTVL.

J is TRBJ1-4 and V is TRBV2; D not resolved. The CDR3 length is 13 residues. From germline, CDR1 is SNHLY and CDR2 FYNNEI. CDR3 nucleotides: TGTGCAAAAGGAGGAGGCTCTAATGAAAAACTGTTTTTT. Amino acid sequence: CAKGGGSNEKLFF.

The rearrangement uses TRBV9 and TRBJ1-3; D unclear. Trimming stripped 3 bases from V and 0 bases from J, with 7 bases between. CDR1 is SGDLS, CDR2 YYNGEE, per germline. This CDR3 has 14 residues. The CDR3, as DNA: TGTGCCAGCAGCGACCGACTCTCTGGAAACACCATATATTTT. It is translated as CASSDRLSGNTIYF.

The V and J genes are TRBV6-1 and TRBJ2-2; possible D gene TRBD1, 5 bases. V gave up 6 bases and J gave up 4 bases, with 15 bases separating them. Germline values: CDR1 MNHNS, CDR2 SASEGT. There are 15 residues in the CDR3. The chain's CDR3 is CASRAIGAFTGELFF. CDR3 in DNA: TGTGCCAGCAGGGCAATAGGGGCGTTCACCGGGGAGCTGTTTTTT.

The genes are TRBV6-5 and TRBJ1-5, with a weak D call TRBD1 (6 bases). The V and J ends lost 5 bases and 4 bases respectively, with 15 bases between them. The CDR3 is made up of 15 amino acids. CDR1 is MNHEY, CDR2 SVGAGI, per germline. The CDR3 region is CASSNRDTPNQPQHF. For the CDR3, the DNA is TGTGCCAGCAGTAATAGGGACACCCCGAATCAGCCCCAGCATTTT.

CDR3 DNA sequence: TGTGCCAGCAGTCAGGGGTTTCCGGGACCAGATGAAAAACTGTTTTTT. Its translation: CASSQGFPGPDEKLFF. The chain recombines TRBV14 with TRBJ1-4; D may be TRBD1 (6 bases). Germline lookup yields CDR1 SGHDN and CDR2 FVKESK. CDR3 length: 16 amino acids. The V end was cut by 6 bases, the J end by 6 bases, with 20 bases between.

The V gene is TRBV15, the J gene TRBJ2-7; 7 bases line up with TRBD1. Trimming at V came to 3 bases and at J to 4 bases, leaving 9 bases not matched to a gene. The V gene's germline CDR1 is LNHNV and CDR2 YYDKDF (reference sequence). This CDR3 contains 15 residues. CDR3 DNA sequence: TGTGCCACCAGCAGCCAAAGGGGGCTAGCTTACGAGCAGTACTTC. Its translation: CATSSQRGLAYEQYF.

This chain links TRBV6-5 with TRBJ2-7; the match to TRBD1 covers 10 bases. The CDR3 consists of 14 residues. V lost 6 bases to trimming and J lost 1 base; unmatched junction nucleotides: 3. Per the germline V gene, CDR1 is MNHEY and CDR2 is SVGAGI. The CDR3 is CASRTGGTSYEQYF. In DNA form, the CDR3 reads TGTGCCAGCAGGACAGGGGGCACGTCCTACGAGCAGTACTTC.

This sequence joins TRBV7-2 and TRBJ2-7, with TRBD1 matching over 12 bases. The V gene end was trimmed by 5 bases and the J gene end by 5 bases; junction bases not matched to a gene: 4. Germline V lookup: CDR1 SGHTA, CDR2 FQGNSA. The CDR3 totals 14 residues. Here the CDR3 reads CASSRDRGQNEQYF. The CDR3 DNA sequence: TGTGCCAGCAGCAGGGACAGGGGGCAAAACGAGCAGTACTTC.

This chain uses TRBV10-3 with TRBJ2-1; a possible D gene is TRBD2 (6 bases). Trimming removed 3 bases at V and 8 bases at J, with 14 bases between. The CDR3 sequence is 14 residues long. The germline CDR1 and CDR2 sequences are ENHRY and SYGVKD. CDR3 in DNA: TGTGCCATCAGTGAAGGAGGGGCCATCGATGAGCAGTTCTTC. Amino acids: CAISEGGAIDEQFF.

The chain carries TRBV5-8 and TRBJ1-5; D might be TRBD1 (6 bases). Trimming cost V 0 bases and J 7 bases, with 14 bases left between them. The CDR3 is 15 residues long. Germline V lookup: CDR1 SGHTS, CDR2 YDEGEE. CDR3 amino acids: CASSLVLGAGQPQHF. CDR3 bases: TGTGCCAGCAGCTTGGTTTTGGGGGCGGGCCAGCCCCAGCATTTT.

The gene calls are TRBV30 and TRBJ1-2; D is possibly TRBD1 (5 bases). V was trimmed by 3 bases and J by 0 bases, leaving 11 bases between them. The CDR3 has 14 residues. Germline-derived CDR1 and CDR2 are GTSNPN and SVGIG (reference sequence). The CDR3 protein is CAWSLQVTNYGYTF. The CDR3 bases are TGTGCCTGGAGCTTACAGGTTACTAACTATGGCTACACCTTC. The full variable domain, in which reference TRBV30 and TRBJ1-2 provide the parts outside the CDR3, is SQTIHQWPATLVQPVGSPLSLECTVEGTSNPNLYWYRQAAGRGLQLLFYSVGIGQISSEVPQNLSASRPQDRQFILSSKKLLLSDSGFYLCAWSLQVTNYGYTFGSGTRLTVV.

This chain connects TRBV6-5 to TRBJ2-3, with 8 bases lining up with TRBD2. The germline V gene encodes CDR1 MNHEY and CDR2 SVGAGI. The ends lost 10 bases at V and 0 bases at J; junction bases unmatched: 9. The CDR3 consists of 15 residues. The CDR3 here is CATPDPGGSTDTQYF. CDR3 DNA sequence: TGTGCCACCCCAGATCCGGGGGGGAGCACAGATACGCAGTATTTT.

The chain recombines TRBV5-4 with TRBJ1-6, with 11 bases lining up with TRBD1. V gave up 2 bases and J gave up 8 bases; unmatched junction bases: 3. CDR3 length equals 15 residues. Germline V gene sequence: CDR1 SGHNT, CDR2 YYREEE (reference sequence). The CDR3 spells CASSFRDRGDSPLHF. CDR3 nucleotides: TGTGCCAGCAGCTTCCGGGACAGGGGGGATTCACCCCTCCACTTT.

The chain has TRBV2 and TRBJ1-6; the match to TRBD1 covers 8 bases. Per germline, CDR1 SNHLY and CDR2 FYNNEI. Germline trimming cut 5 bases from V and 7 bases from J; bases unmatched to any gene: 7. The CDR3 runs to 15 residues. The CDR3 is CASSRQGPDNSPLHF. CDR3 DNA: TGTGCCAGCAGTCGACAGGGGCCCGACAATTCACCCCTCCACTTT.

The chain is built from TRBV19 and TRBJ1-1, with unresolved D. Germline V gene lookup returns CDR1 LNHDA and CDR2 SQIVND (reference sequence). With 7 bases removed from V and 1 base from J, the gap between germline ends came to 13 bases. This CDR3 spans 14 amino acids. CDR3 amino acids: CASTKARQNTEAFF. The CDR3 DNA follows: TGTGCCAGTACTAAGGCCAGGCAGAACACTGAAGCTTTCTTT.

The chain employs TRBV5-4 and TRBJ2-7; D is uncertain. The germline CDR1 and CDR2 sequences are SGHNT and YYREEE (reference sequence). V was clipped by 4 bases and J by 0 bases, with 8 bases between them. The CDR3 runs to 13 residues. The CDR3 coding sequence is TGTGCCAGCAGCCCTGACACCTCCTACGAGCAGTACTTC. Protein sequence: CASSPDTSYEQYF.

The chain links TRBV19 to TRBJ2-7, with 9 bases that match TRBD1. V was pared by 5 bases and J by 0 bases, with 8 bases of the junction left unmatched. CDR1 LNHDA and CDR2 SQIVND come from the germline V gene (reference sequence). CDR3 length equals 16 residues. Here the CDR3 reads CASSHPGQGLSYEQYF. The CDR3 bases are TGTGCCAGTAGTCATCCGGGACAGGGCCTCTCCTACGAGCAGTACTTC. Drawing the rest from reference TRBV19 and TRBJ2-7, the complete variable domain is DGGITQSPKYLFRKEGQNVTLSCEQNLNHDAMYWYRQDPGQGLRLIYYSQIVNDFQKGDIAEGYSVSREKKESFPLTVTSAQKNPTAFYLCASSHPGQGLSYEQYFGPGTRLTVT.

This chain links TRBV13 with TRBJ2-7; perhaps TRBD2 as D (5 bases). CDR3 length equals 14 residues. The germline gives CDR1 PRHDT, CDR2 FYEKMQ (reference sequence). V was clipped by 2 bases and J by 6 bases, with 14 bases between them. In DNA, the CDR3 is TGTGCCAGCAGCTTATTGGGCGGGCCTAGCGAGCAGTACTTC. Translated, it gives CASSLLGGPSEQYF.

The CDR3 DNA is TGTGCCAGCAGTGAGACGTCTGGCAGGGTCACAGATACGCAGTATTTT. This translates into CASSETSGRVTDTQYF. The chain has TRBV2 and TRBJ2-3; maybe TRBD1 (5 bases). Deletions cut 3 bases from V and 2 bases from J, with 15 bases between. This CDR3 spans 16 amino acids. Germline CDR1 SNHLY, CDR2 FYNNEI.

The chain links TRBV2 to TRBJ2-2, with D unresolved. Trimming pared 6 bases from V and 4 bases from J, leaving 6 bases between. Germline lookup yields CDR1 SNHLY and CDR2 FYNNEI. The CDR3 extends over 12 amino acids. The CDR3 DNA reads TGTGCCAGCAGAATGAGCACCGGGGAGCTGTTTTTT. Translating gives CASRMSTGELFF.

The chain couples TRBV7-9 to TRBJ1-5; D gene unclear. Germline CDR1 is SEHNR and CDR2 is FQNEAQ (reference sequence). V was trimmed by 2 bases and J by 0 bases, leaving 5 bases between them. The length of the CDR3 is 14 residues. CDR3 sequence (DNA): TGTGCCAGCAGCTTAAGAGGTAGCAATCAGCCCCAGCATTTT. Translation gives CASSLRGSNQPQHF.

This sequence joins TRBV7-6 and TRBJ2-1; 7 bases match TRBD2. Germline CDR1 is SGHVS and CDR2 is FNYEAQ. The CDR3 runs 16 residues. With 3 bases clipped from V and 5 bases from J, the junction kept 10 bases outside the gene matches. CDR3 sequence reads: CASSLGGIRGNNEQFF. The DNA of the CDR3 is TGTGCCAGCAGCTTGGGGGGGATAAGGGGTAACAATGAGCAGTTCTTC.

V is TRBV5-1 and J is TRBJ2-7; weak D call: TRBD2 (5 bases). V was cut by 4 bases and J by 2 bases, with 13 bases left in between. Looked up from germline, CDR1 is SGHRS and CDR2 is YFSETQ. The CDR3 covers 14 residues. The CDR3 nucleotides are TGCGCCAGCAGCCAGCAGCGGTCCACCTACGAGCAGTACTTC. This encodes CASSQQRSTYEQYF.

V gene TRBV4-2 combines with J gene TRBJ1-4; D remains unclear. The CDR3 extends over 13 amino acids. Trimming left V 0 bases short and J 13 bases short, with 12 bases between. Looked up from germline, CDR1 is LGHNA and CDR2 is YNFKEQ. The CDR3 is CASSQERRVRLFF. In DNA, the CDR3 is TGTGCCAGCAGCCAAGAGCGACGGGTAAGACTGTTTTTT.

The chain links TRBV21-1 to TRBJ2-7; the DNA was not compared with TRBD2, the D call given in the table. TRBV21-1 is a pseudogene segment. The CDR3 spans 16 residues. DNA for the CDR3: TGTGCCAGCAGCGCCATCTCCTCGCGGGCGAACTACGAGCAGTACTTC. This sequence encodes CASSAISSRANYEQYF.